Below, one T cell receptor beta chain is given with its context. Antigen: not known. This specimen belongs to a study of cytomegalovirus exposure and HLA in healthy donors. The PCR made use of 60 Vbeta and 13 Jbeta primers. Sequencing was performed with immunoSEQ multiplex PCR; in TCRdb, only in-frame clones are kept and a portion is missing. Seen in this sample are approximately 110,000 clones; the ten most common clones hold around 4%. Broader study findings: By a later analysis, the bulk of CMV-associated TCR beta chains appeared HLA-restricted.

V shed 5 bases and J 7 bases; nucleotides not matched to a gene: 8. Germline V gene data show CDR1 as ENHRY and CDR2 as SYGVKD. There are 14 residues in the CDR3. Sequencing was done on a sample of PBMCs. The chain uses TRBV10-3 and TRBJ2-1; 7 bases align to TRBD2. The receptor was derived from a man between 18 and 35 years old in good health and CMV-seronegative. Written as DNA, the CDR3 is TGTGCCATCAGTTGGGGAAGGGAGGGGAATGAGCAGTTCTTC. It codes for CAISWGREGNEQFF.